The sequence of this T cell receptor (beta chain) was determined in a study of siplizumab effects on memory and regulatory T cells. As regards this clone: The target antigen is unknown.

Study observations and caveats: Alloreactive sequences tracing back to unstimulated CD4+ memory cells were significantly reduced by siplizumab.

Libraries were prepared by immunoSEQ multiplex PCR; TCRdb keeps only in-frame clonotypes and omits some of them. The repertoire holds 70,000 to 95,000 clones, with roughly 96% as singletons. CDR3 size: 13 residues. Per germline, CDR1 LGHNA and CDR2 YNFKEQ. The V end lost 1 base, the J end lost 4 bases, and 6 bases lay between the germline ends. This chain uses TRBV4-2 with TRBJ2-3; no clear D gene. Sequences were obtained from naive CD4+ T cells sorted from blood. This TCR derives from a human donor in good health. CDR3 protein: CASSQAGSDTQYF. CDR3 DNA: TGTGCCAGCAGCCAAGCCGGCTCAGATACGCAGTATTTT.